This T cell receptor beta chain was sequenced during a study of OX40 agonist ivuxolimab in advanced cancers. Study details: Across the patients, intravenous ivuxolimab was delivered every 2 weeks at 0.01 to 10 mg/kg. Of mixed ages from about 20 to 90 and averaging approximately 60 years, the group was more than 65% male. Findings of the study overall: CD8+ T cells were the subset that, on average, had more expanded clones than CD4+.

Blood draws occurred at baseline, cycle 4 day 1, and cycle 7 day 1. This clone is judged medium-sized. Its antigen is not known. Using immunoSEQ multiplex PCR, the repertoire was profiled, and TCRdb retains in-frame clones only, with some absent. The profile shows under 20,000 clones, more than 75% of them singletons. This TCR derives from an adult with an advanced solid tumor such as melanoma, head and neck, liver or kidney cancer. This sample comprised CD4+ or CD8+ T cells sorted from blood, obtained in a trial of the OX40 agonist ivuxolimab.

The CDR3 region has the DNA TGTGCCAGCAGCTCCCGGGACAGGGGGGCCTTCAATGAGCAGTTCTTC. Amino acids: CASSSRDRGAFNEQFF. The rearrangement joins TRBV7-9 to TRBJ2-1, with TRBD1 identical over 11 bases. This CDR3 has 16 residues. V shed 4 bases and J 6 bases; nucleotides not matched to a gene: 8. CDR1 and CDR2 (germline): SEHNR, FQNEAQ (reference sequence).